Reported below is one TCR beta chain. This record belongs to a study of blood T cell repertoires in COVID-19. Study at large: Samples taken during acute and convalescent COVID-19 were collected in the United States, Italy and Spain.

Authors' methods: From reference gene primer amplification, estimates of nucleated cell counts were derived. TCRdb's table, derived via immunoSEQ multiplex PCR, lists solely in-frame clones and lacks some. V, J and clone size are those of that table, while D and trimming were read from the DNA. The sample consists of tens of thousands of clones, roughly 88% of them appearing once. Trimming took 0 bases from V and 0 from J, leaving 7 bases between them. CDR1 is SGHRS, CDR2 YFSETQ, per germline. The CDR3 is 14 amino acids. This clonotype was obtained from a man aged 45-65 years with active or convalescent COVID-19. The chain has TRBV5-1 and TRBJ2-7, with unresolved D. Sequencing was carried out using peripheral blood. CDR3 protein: CASSLGPGSYEQYF. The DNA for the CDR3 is TGCGCCAGCAGCTTGGGTCCAGGCTCCTACGAGCAGTACTTC.